The next 21 T cell receptor beta chains were all read from a single sample in a study of vaccination and CD4 T cells after COVID-19. These receptors have no known antigen. An Oncomine TCR Beta short-read assay was used to sequence the DNA from cultured CD4+ T cells. TCRdb re-called the PCR reads with MiXCR, one entry per CDR3 protein. This sample has 15,000 or so distinct CDR3 sequences, with less than 25% found just once. The treatment here: 10-day PBMC culture with coronavirus spike peptide pools or control peptides (ViraFEST assay). Sequencing was performed on CD4+ T cells from blood, cultured in vitro, taken before SARS-CoV-2 vaccination. Every receptor here comes from a human donor who received a COVID-19 vaccine.

This clonotype was recorded a few times. V gene TRBV19 combines with J gene TRBJ1-1, with 7 positions matching TRBD1. V trimming: 6 bases; J trimming: 0 bases; junction bases outside the gene matches: 7. The CDR3 extends over 15 amino acids. Germline V lookup: CDR1 LNHDA, CDR2 SQIVND (reference sequence). This chain's CDR3 is CASSQKGALNTEAFF. For the CDR3, the DNA is TGTGCCAGTAGCCAGAAGGGGGCGCTGAACACTGAAGCTTTCTTT.

This clonotype came up a few times. V is TRBV24-1 and J is TRBJ2-7; D possibly corresponds to TRBD1 (5 bases). Germline V gene lookup returns CDR1 KGHDR and CDR2 SFDVKD. The V end was cut by 1 base, the J end by 2 bases, with 8 bases between. This CDR3 is built from 14 residues. The CDR3 region is CATSDFRVPYEQYF. For the CDR3, the DNA is TGTGCCACCAGTGATTTCAGGGTCCCCTACGAGCAGTACTTC.

The gene calls are TRBV19 and TRBJ2-7; D gene ambiguous. The CDR3 is made up of 14 amino acids. The germline V gene has CDR1 LNHDA and CDR2 SQIVND (reference sequence). The germline V and J ends were trimmed by 5 bases and 2 bases, with 13 bases remaining between them. DNA for the CDR3: TGTGCCAGTAGTCCTCCAGGTGGAACCTACGAGCAGTACTTC. Residues: CASSPPGGTYEQYF.

CDR3 DNA: TGTGCCAGTAGGTCGGGCAGGGGGCGATCCCTTGGCACAGATACGCAGTATTTT. This sequence encodes CASRSGRGRSLGTDTQYF. V is TRBV19 and J is TRBJ2-3, with 8 bases fitting TRBD1. The germline CDR1 and CDR2 sequences are LNHDA and SQIVND (reference sequence). CDR3 size: 18 residues. With 6 bases clipped from V and 1 base from J, the junction kept 15 bases outside the gene matches.

This clonotype was picked up a small number of times. V usage is TRBV4-2 and J usage is TRBJ2-7; 8 bases are a match to TRBD2. The length of the CDR3 is 15 residues. Germline-derived CDR1 and CDR2 are LGHNA and YNFKEQ. The V segment lost 4 bases and the J segment 7 bases; nucleotides outside the gene matches: 12. CDR3 protein: CASSPFGGGLREQYF. The CDR3 DNA sequence: TGTGCCAGCAGCCCATTCGGCGGGGGGTTACGAGAGCAGTACTTC.

This clonotype has more than one count but fewer than ten. The rearrangement joins TRBV6-1 to TRBJ2-1; the match to TRBD2 covers 11 bases. Germline trimming cut 8 bases from V and 7 bases from J; bases unmatched to any gene: 10. Germline V gene lookup returns CDR1 MNHNS and CDR2 SASEGT. The CDR3 has 15 amino acids. In DNA, the CDR3 is TGTGCCAGCGAATTCAGGAGACTAGCGGGGAATGAGCAGTTCTTC. Protein product: CASEFRRLAGNEQFF.

This chain joins TRBV6-1 and TRBJ2-5, with TRBD1 matching 7 bases. The ends lost 7 bases at V and 2 bases at J; junction bases unmatched: 13. Germline V gene sequence: CDR1 MNHNS, CDR2 SASEGT. This CDR3 region has 16 residues. CDR3 loop: CASNTYRTGVQETQYF. CDR3 nucleotides: TGTGCCAGCAATACCTACCGTACAGGGGTACAAGAGACCCAGTACTTC.

This clonotype has just a few counts. The V gene is TRBV6-5, the J gene TRBJ1-6, with TRBD1 as a possible D gene (5 bases). The V gene lost 4 bases and the J gene lost 11 bases, with 9 bases spanning the gap. The length of the CDR3 is 12 residues. CDR1 is MNHEY, CDR2 SVGAGI, per germline. CDR3 coding DNA: TGTGCCAGCAGTTTACGACAGCCACCCCTCCACTTT. Protein: CASSLRQPPLHF.

This clonotype was seen a few times. This sequence joins TRBV7-3 and TRBJ1-6; no definite D call. CDR3 length equals 14 residues. Trimming removed 3 bases at V and 9 bases at J, with 12 bases between. The germline V gene encodes CDR1 SGHTA and CDR2 FQGTGA. This chain's CDR3 is CASSLSAVGSPLHF. The CDR3 DNA sequence: TGTGCCAGCAGCTTGAGTGCAGTCGGTTCACCCCTCCACTTT.

The rearrangement links TRBV7-3 to TRBJ2-3; D might be TRBD2 (6 bases). There are 15 residues in the CDR3. V was trimmed by 2 bases and J by 4 bases, leaving 13 bases between them. Germline CDR1 is SGHTA and CDR2 is FQGTGA. As DNA, the CDR3 is TGTGCCAGCAGCTTACGGTCGGGGGTGGCAGATACGCAGTATTTT. It yields the protein CASSLRSGVADTQYF.

The chain is built from TRBV12-5 and TRBJ1-2, with 11 bases matching TRBD1. Germline loops: CDR1 LGHNT, CDR2 FRNRAP. With 6 bases clipped from V and 5 bases from J, the junction kept 11 bases outside the gene matches. This CDR3 is built from 16 residues. In DNA, the CDR3 is TGTGCTAGTGGCTATACAAATGGGACAGGGGGATATGGCTACACCTTC. Its protein product is CASGYTNGTGGYGYTF.

The chain employs TRBV30 and TRBJ1-5; TRBD1 matches at 9 bases. Trimming cost V 2 bases and J 6 bases; bases outside gene matches: 8. Germline-derived CDR1 and CDR2 are GTSNPN and SVGIG (reference sequence). This CDR3 is built from 15 residues. The CDR3 spells CAWSSLDRGTQPQHF. The CDR3, as DNA: TGTGCCTGGAGTAGTCTGGACAGGGGTACTCAGCCCCAGCATTTT.

This clonotype has just a few counts. This sequence joins TRBV28 and TRBJ1-4; TRBD1 is a possible D gene (6 bases). Germline V gene lookup returns CDR1 MDHEN and CDR2 SYDVKM. There are 11 residues in the CDR3. Trimming took off 1 base at V and 12 bases at J, with 6 bases between the two ends. CDR3 DNA: TGTGCCAGCAGTTTATCAGGGGAACTGTTTTTT. Its translation: CASSLSGELFF. Full variable domain (outside the CDR3, taken from reference TRBV28 and TRBJ1-4): DVKVTQSSRYLVKRTGEKVFLECVQDMDHENMFWYRQDPGLGLRLIYFSYDVKMKEKGDIPEGYSVSREKKERFSLILESASTNQTSMYLCASSLSGELFFGSGTQLSVL.

Written as DNA, the CDR3 is TGTGCCAGCAGCTTGGCCTGGCGGCGGGGGGGCTCTGGGGCCAACGTCCTGACTTTC. Protein: CASSLAWRRGGSGANVLTF. The rearrangement uses TRBV5-6 and TRBJ2-6; TRBD2 matches 9 bases. V lost 0 bases, J lost 0 bases, and 7 bases stayed unmatched. The CDR3 spans 19 residues. The V gene's germline CDR1 is SGHDT and CDR2 YYEEEE.

The chain uses TRBV6-1 and TRBJ1-5, with D tentatively TRBD1 (6 bases). CDR1 and CDR2 (germline): MNHNS, SASEGT. The CDR3 has 13 residues. The V gene lost 11 bases and the J gene lost 4 bases, with 15 bases spanning the gap. Here the CDR3 reads CAHGGQGNQPQHF. The CDR3 nucleotides read TGTGCCCACGGGGGGCAAGGAAATCAGCCCCAGCATTTT.

This clonotype came up a few times. The chain joins TRBV19 to TRBJ1-1, with a weak D call TRBD1 (6 bases). The V end lost 5 bases, the J end lost 6 bases, and 19 bases lay between the germline ends. The CDR3 totals 15 residues. Germline V gene data show CDR1 as LNHDA and CDR2 as SQIVND (reference sequence). CDR3: CASSSNGAGEAEAFF. CDR3 DNA: TGTGCCAGTAGTTCGAATGGGGCAGGGGAAGCTGAAGCTTTCTTT.

This sequence joins TRBV12-3 or TRBV12-4 and TRBJ2-7, with TRBD1 identical over 10 bases. CDR3 size: 13 residues. Losses at the gene ends were 3 bases for V and 5 bases for J; bases not matched to a gene: 1. CDR3 in DNA: TGTGCCAGCAGTTTTGGGACAGGGGACGAGCAGTACTTC. Translation: CASSFGTGDEQYF.

The genes are TRBV5-1 and TRBJ2-1; D is perhaps TRBD2 (5 bases). The CDR3 has 13 residues. In germline, CDR1 is SGHRS, CDR2 YFSETQ. V gave up 3 bases and J gave up 1 base, with 5 bases separating them. The CDR3 DNA reads as TGCGCCAGCAGCTGGGAGTCCTACAATGAGCAGTTCTTC. It specifies CASSWESYNEQFF.

V is TRBV30 and J is TRBJ1-1; D gene uncertain. The CDR3 length is 14 residues. V was cut by 0 bases and J by 1 base, with 9 bases left in between. The V gene's germline CDR1 is GTSNPN and CDR2 SVGIG (reference sequence). CDR3 sequence: CAWSVRRKNTEAFF. CDR3 nucleotide sequence: TGTGCCTGGAGTGTAAGACGGAAGAACACTGAAGCTTTCTTT.

The table lists this clonotype with a few counts. V and J are TRBV11-3 and TRBJ2-5, with TRBD2 matching 7 bases. V dropped 5 bases and J dropped 2; count of bases not matched to a gene: 8. Germline V gives CDR1 SGHNT, CDR2 YENEEA. This CDR3 contains 15 residues. The CDR3 bases are TGTGCCAGCAGCGGGAGGGCGCGGGGTCAAGAGACCCAGTACTTC. Amino acids: CASSGRARGQETQYF.

This clonotype has only a few counts. The chain has TRBV5-6 and TRBJ1-2; no firm D call. The CDR3 is 16 residues long. Deletions cut 1 base from V and 4 bases from J, with 17 bases between. Germline V gene data show CDR1 as SGHDT and CDR2 as YYEEEE. The CDR3 sequence: CASSLRSVAQPYGYTF. As DNA, the CDR3 is TGTGCCAGCAGCTTGAGATCAGTAGCCCAACCCTATGGCTACACCTTC.